This T cell receptor (beta chain) was found in a study of cytomegalovirus exposure and HLA in healthy donors. Across the study: Early release data held 85 million or so unique TCRs from HLA-typed donors.

Comments on this clone: Its specificity is unknown.

Regarding the study as a whole: The likely origin of a cluster of highly shared sequence variants was a sequencing artifact. A later analysis revealed that TCR association rates differed between HLA loci, peaking at DRB1 and bottoming out at HLA-C. The CMV antigen specificity of three CMV-associated chains was confirmed through in vitro analysis.

Germline V gene data show CDR1 as SGHTA and CDR2 as FQGTGA. The V gene end was trimmed by 5 bases and the J gene end by 9 bases; junction bases not matched to a gene: 11. CDR3 length: 17 amino acids. 13 Jbeta primers and 60 Vbeta primers were used for the PCR. The data were produced by immunoSEQ multiplex PCR, yet TCRdb's version contains in-frame clones alone and is incomplete. The repertoire holds some 110,000 clones, with under 85% as singletons. The source material was PBMCs. This receptor was identified in a woman in her forties or fifties in good health and CMV-seropositive. The rearrangement links TRBV7-3 to TRBJ2-1; 15 bases match TRBD2. Here the CDR3 reads CASSASGGLAGGSEQFF. CDR3 DNA sequence: TGTGCCAGCAGCGCCTCTGGGGGACTAGCGGGGGGTAGTGAGCAGTTCTTC.